This T cell receptor (beta chain) appears in the sequencing data of a study of metastatic and nonmetastatic thyroid tumors. About the study: Samples came from malignant and benign thyroid patients, and repertoires were compared across blood and tumor or nodule tissue.

This clone appeared many times. Antigen: not known. Whole-study findings and limits: Reported TCR beta diversity, measured in blood and tumor, was significantly higher for malignant thyroid tumors than for benign nodules.

Prior to thyroid surgery, none of the patients had received any treatment. Per the study methods: For papillary thyroid cancer, a distant-metastasis classifier was constructed from CDR3 differences observed across clinicopathological groups. TCRdb re-clonotyped the PCR reads through MiXCR. TCRdb's processing, not the authors' own work, is the source of the V and J calls. The data hold approximately 16,000 clones, with approximately 32% observed a single time. The germline CDR1 and CDR2 sequences are LNHNV and YYDKDF (reference sequence). Trimming at V came to 0 bases and at J to 3 bases, leaving 4 bases not matched to a gene. The CDR3 sequence is 15 residues long.

The chain couples TRBV15 to TRBJ2-5; 7 positions match TRBD1. Specimen: tumor tissue. The clonotype originates from a male donor with papillary thyroid cancer or a benign thyroid nodule (not recorded which). Some clones in this sample may be carry-over from other donors' samples. The CDR3 protein is CATSRDPGQEETQYF. Written as DNA, the CDR3 is TGTGCCACCAGCAGAGATCCCGGACAGGAAGAGACCCAGTACTTC.